These T cell receptor beta chains were read from a single sample in a study of CD8 T cells in ankylosing spondylitis. TCRdb called the 5' RACE reads again in MiXCR, with one record for every CDR3 protein. The sample lists about 310,000 distinct CDR3 sequences, around 21% occurring once. The sequencing input was blood, either unsorted or a sorted T cell fraction (not recorded which). The receptors were gathered from a female donor with ankylosing spondylitis or in good health (not recorded which). Each CDR3 is given with its conserved first and last residue. D genes are given only for firm matches. Clone size is stated in some rows and not others, as once, few, many or a class when expanded.

J: TRBJ2-6
V: TRBV6-2/TRBV6-3
size: few
D: -
DNA: TGTGCCAGCACCCTCCCCGGTGGGGCCAACGTCCTGACTTTC
CDR3: CASTLPGGANVLTF

J: TRBJ2-1
V: TRBV24-1
size: few
D: -
DNA: TGTGCCACCAGTGACCCTAGCCGAAGAACATACAATGAGCAGTTCTTC
CDR3: CATSDPSRRTYNEQFF

J: TRBJ2-1
V: TRBV7-2
size: few
D: TRBD1
DNA: TGTGCCAGCACGCCCCGGGACAGAGATCTAAATGAGCAGTTCTTC
CDR3: CASTPRDRDLNEQFF

J: TRBJ2-3
V: TRBV14
size: few
D: -
DNA: TGTGCCAGCAGCCCAGTGGCTAGCGCGGGCCATACGCAGTATTTT
CDR3: CASSPVASAGHTQYF

J: TRBJ2-1
V: TRBV6-1
size: -
D: TRBD2
DNA: TGTGCCAGCAGCACACTAGCGGGAGTCTACAATGAGCAGTTCTTC
CDR3: CASSTLAGVYNEQFF

J: TRBJ2-5
V: TRBV12-3/TRBV12-4
size: few
D: -
DNA: TGTGCCAGCAGTTTAGACCCCATTAGCGGTCAAGAGACCCAGTACTTC
CDR3: CASSLDPISGQETQYF

J: TRBJ2-5
V: TRBV19
size: few
D: -
DNA: TGTGCCAGTAGTATGGGGACGGGAGAAGAGACCCAGTACTTC
CDR3: CASSMGTGEETQYF

J: TRBJ1-3
V: TRBV7-2
size: many
D: -
DNA: TGTGCCAGCAGCATACAGCGATTAAACACCATATATTTT
CDR3: CASSIQRLNTIYF

J: TRBJ2-1
V: TRBV7-2
size: many
D: -
DNA: TGTGCCAGCAGTTTAGGGCGGTACAATGAGCAGTTCTTC
CDR3: CASSLGRYNEQFF

J: TRBJ2-3
V: TRBV7-2
size: -
D: TRBD2
DNA: TGTGCCAGCAGCTCGACTAGCGGCACAGATACGCAGTATTTT
CDR3: CASSSTSGTDTQYF

J: TRBJ2-1
V: TRBV6-2/TRBV6-3
size: few
D: -
DNA: TGTGCCAGCCGACAAGGACTACTTTACAATGAGCAGTTCTTC
CDR3: CASRQGLLYNEQFF

J: TRBJ2-5
V: TRBV2
size: -
D: TRBD2
DNA: TGTGCCTGCAGTCACCAGCGGGAGCTCGGGAGTATATTAAAAGAGACCCAGTACTTC
CDR3: CACSHQRELGSILKETQYF

J: TRBJ2-5
V: TRBV3-1
size: -
D: -
DNA: TGTGCCAGCAGCCAAGTCGTTGCGGTCGGAAAAGAGACCCAGTACTTC
CDR3: CASSQVVAVGKETQYF

J: TRBJ2-3
V: TRBV12-3/TRBV12-4
size: many
D: TRBD2
DNA: TGTGCCAGCGGTCCTCTCCATAGCGGGAGCGCAGATACGCAGTATTTT
CDR3: CASGPLHSGSADTQYF

J: TRBJ2-3
V: TRBV5-1
size: -
D: TRBD1
DNA: TGCGCCAGCAGTTGGACAGGGGGCACCACAGATACGCAGTATTTT
CDR3: CASSWTGGTTDTQYF

J: TRBJ1-2
V: TRBV12-3/TRBV12-4
size: few
D: TRBD1
DNA: TGTGCCAGCAGTACCGGACAGGGGTATCGTGGCTACACCTTC
CDR3: CASSTGQGYRGYTF

J: TRBJ2-5
V: TRBV6-5
size: -
D: -
DNA: TGTGCCACCGAGCGGGCGGAGACCCAGTACTTC
CDR3: CATERAETQYF

J: TRBJ1-5
V: TRBV10-3
size: few
D: TRBD1
DNA: TGTGCCATCGGGACAGTTAAGAATCAGCCCCAGCATTTT
CDR3: CAIGTVKNQPQHF

J: TRBJ2-1
V: TRBV4-1
size: few
D: TRBD1
DNA: TGCGCCAGCAGCCAAGATTCTATAGGGACAGGGGGTCATGAGCAGTTCTTC
CDR3: CASSQDSIGTGGHEQFF

J: TRBJ2-5
V: TRBV5-1
size: -
D: TRBD1
DNA: TGCGCCAGCAGCTTGGCGACAGGGGGCCTTGAGACCCAGTACTTC
CDR3: CASSLATGGLETQYF

J: TRBJ1-5
V: TRBV7-2
size: -
D: -
DNA: TGTGCCAGCAGCTTGACACGGGGGGGAAATCAGCCCCAGCATTTT
CDR3: CASSLTRGGNQPQHF

J: TRBJ2-7
V: TRBV5-5
size: -
D: -
DNA: TGTGCCAGCAGCTTGGGACAGTCAGACTCCTACGAGCAGTACTTC
CDR3: CASSLGQSDSYEQYF

J: TRBJ2-5
V: TRBV4-3
size: -
D: -
DNA: TGCGCCAGCAGCCACGAGGGAGGAGGTCAGGAGACCCAGTACTTC
CDR3: CASSHEGGGQETQYF

J: TRBJ1-5
V: TRBV3-1
size: -
D: -
DNA: TGTGCCAGCAGCCAAGGGCGGGGGTTGTCGTTCGGCAATCAGCCCCAGCATTTT
CDR3: CASSQGRGLSFGNQPQHF

J: TRBJ2-5
V: TRBV20-1
size: -
D: -
DNA: TGCAGTGCTCAGCCGAGGGAGACCCAGTACTTC
CDR3: CSAQPRETQYF

J: TRBJ2-1
V: TRBV9
size: -
D: TRBD2
DNA: TGTGCCAGCAGCCCATCCCTAGCGGGAGGGCCATGGTATGAGCAGTTCTTC
CDR3: CASSPSLAGGPWYEQFF